The sequence of this TCR beta chain was determined in a study of Ad26.COV2.S vaccination and SARS-CoV-2 variants listed by TCRdb under 2021. At the level of the whole study: Donors in the vaccine arm were drawn from COV1001, a phase I-IIa trial of Ad26.COV2.S in healthy adults that was multicentre, randomized, double-blind and placebo-controlled. Dosing of Ad26.COV2.S was intramuscular, at either 5x10^10 or 1x10^11 viral particles, delivered as one shot or as two shots spaced 56 days apart. The specificity and breadth of SARS-CoV-2-reactive T cell receptors after Ad26.COV2.S vaccination were assessed by TCRbeta repertoire sequencing. A total of 32 samples were included in the TCR-sequenced set, comprising 19 Ad26.COV2.S vaccine recipients, 5 placebo recipients and 8 SARS-CoV-2 convalescent individuals. Trial participants were randomized into five groups of five: low-dose or high-dose Ad26.COV2.S given once or twice, or placebo on both occasions. Investigators remained blinded to trial group allocation during experiments and outcome assessment. The paper's findings and limits, for the study overall: Higher spike-specific TCR breadth was observed in Ad26.COV2.S recipients than in placebo recipients (P = 0.0014). It was noted by the authors that total T cell responses may have been underestimated by the TCR breadth and depth analyses. Substantial breadth of spike-specific CD8+ and CD4+ T cell responses was reported after vaccination. Comparable non-spike TCR breadth was observed between vaccine and placebo recipients, consistent with only spike being contained in the vaccine. The study was not powered to compare responses between vaccine doses or regimens.

The immunoSEQ Assay was the method used to sequence TCRbeta CDR3 regions. After extraction, genomic DNA underwent amplification by bias-controlled multiplex PCR, followed by high-throughput sequencing. The published analysis was carried out like this. Collapsing and filtering of sequences were performed to quantify the absolute abundance of each unique TCRbeta CDR3 region. T cell fraction was estimated by normalizing TCRbeta template counts to usable DNA, with usable DNA measured through amplification of reference genes found in all nucleated cells. Repertoire TCRs were annotated as SARS-CoV-2-specific by exact matching of V gene, CDR3 amino acid sequence and J gene to a known reactive TCR set. The reference SARS-CoV-2 TCR set came from MIRA and was filtered for enrichment in COVID-19-positive ImmuneCODE repertoires, removing public or cross-reactive TCRs. Using the MIRA antigens, annotated TCRs were further analysed by specific ORF or by position within an ORF. Depth was the summed frequency of annotated unique rearrangements, while breadth was defined as annotated unique rearrangements over total unique productive rearrangements. Two-sided Wilcoxon rank-sum tests were used to compare TCR breadth between groups. The table comes from immuneACCESS by way of TCRdb, which keeps in-frame sequences with V and J called. Part of the clones is missing from these tables; in studies checked, under half for an unresolved V gene and the rest for unknown reasons. V and J calls and clone size are as listed in that table; D and trimming were resolved from the DNA. The sample data list roughly 320,000 clones, and about nine tenths of these were observed just once. The ten largest clones add up to approximately 3.6% of the sample.

Trimming accounts for 1 base at V and 0 bases at J, while the number of junction bases matched to no gene is 8. From its cysteine to its phenylalanine, the CDR3 spans 19 amino acids. The retained sequence is limited to the CDR3, 57 bases, with the frame set at the first base. For CDR1 and CDR2, the germline V gene lists LGHNA and YNFKEQ. With regard to this clone: Its antigen is not yet known. Qualities for individual bases were not recorded, and no much larger clone is one base off.

Sample treatment or condition, as interpreted from the label and publication: over 15 received Ad26.COV2.S at low or high dose, single or two shots; 5 received placebo; per-sample allocation not given. For vaccine and placebo recipients, the sequenced repertoires came from samples collected on day 63 after the first injection. Cohort 1b enrolled 25 to 30 adults aged 18-55 years at a single site in Boston, USA, between 29 July and 7 August 2020. Ad26.COV2.S consisted of a replication-incompetent adenovirus type 26 vector by which a prefusion-stabilized SARS-CoV-2 spike protein from the original Wuhan strain was expressed.

This TCR was recovered from a person aged 18 to 59 who received the Ad26.COV2.S COVID-19 vaccine or a placebo. The receptor chain draws on TRBV4-2 and TRBJ2-1; TRBD2 aligns with 11 central bases. The sequencing here drew on peripheral blood, taken in a trial of Ad26.COV2.S vaccine versus placebo. The sequence in DNA is TGTGCCAGCAGCCAAGTGGCTAGCGGGGGGACCAGCTCCTACAATGAGCAGTTCTTC. It translates to CASSQVASGGTSSYNEQFF.